A selection of T cell receptor beta chains follows, all from one sample in a study of response to subunit inactivated influenza vaccine. TCRdb analysed the RT-PCR reads with MiXCR anew, one entry per CDR3 protein. The sample carries 300,000 to 350,000 distinct CDR3 sequences, less than 25% recorded once. The source was PBMCs from blood, collected less than 22 months after vaccination. The receptors derive from a man between 50 and 69 years old who received an inactivated influenza vaccine. The CDR3 runs from the conserved cysteine through the conserved F or W. D genes are given only for firm matches. Clone size, where shown, is once, few, many, or a class for clones that have expanded.

TRBV6-5,NA,TRBJ1-2,few,CASSSTPGNGGGYTF,TGTGCCAGCAGTTCCACGCCGGGGAACGGAGGAGGCTACACCTTC
TRBV20-1,TRBD2,TRBJ2-1,NA,CSASPLGGFHINEQFF,TGCAGTGCTAGCCCCCTCGGGGGGTTTCATATCAATGAGCAGTTCTTC
TRBV29-1,NA,TRBJ2-1,NA,CSYQGDGWNEQFF,TGCAGCTATCAGGGAGACGGATGGAATGAGCAGTTCTTC
TRBV7-2,NA,TRBJ2-4,few,CASSFTSGKNIQYF,TGTGCCAGCAGCTTCACTAGTGGCAAAAACATTCAGTACTTC
TRBV6-2/TRBV6-3,TRBD1,TRBJ1-5,few,CASSYSRTGGQPQHF,TGTGCCAGCAGTTACTCGAGGACAGGGGGTCAGCCCCAGCATTTT
TRBV18,TRBD1,TRBJ1-2,NA,CASSPKTGIYGYTF,TGTGCCAGCTCGCCGAAGACAGGGATCTATGGCTACACCTTC
TRBV29-1,TRBD1,TRBJ1-6,NA,CSARTGMPHTLHF,TGCAGCGCCCGGACAGGGATGCCCCACACCCTCCACTTT
TRBV5-1,NA,TRBJ2-5,NA,CASSFPGRETQYF,TGCGCCAGCAGCTTCCCCGGGCGAGAGACCCAGTACTTC
TRBV6-1,TRBD1,TRBJ1-6,few,CASSRQGTGSPLHF,TGTGCCAGCAGTCGACAGGGTACGGGTTCACCCCTCCACTTT
TRBV12-3/TRBV12-4,TRBD1,TRBJ1-1,few,CASSPQGAGSPEAFF,TGTGCCAGCAGTCCTCAGGGGGCAGGGAGCCCTGAAGCTTTCTTT
TRBV21-1,NA,TRBJ2-3,NA,CASSKGTSGSIVDTQYF,TGTGCCAGCAGCAAAGGGACTAGCGGGAGTATTGTAGATACGCAGTATTTT
TRBV6-5,TRBD2,TRBJ2-7,NA,CASSYSISASGRISEQYF,TGTGCCAGCAGTTACTCGATCTCGGCTAGCGGGAGAATTAGCGAGCAGTACTTC
TRBV7-9,NA,TRBJ2-1,NA,CASSEQSIPYNEQFF,TGTGCCAGCAGCGAACAGAGTATTCCCTACAATGAGCAGTTCTTC
TRBV19,TRBD2,TRBJ2-5,NA,CASSSAGGPLGETQYF,TGTGCCAGTAGTTCGGCGGGAGGGCCTTTGGGGGAGACCCAGTACTTC
TRBV18,NA,TRBJ2-5,NA,CASSPPGLRETQYF,TGTGCCAGCTCACCCCCGGGACTGCGGGAGACCCAGTACTTC
TRBV6-5,TRBD1,TRBJ2-4,few,CASSYGLGQGLAKNIQYF,TGTGCCAGCAGTTACGGACTTGGACAGGGGCTAGCCAAAAACATTCAGTACTTC
TRBV27,NA,TRBJ1-6,few,CASSLFGTPNSPLHF,TGTGCCAGCAGTTTATTTGGGACACCTAATTCACCCCTCCACTTT
TRBV7-2,NA,TRBJ1-4,few,CASSLAGSLVEKLFF,TGTGCCAGCAGCTTAGCGGGTAGTCTGGTTGAAAAACTGTTTTTT
TRBV7-9,TRBD1,TRBJ2-1,NA,CASSHILRDRNEQFF,TGTGCCAGCAGCCATATCCTCCGGGACAGGAATGAGCAGTTCTTC
TRBV7-6,TRBD2,TRBJ2-1,few,CASSLEVSGSRDEQFF,TGTGCCAGCAGCTTAGAGGTTAGCGGGAGTCGCGATGAGCAGTTCTTC
TRBV10-3,NA,TRBJ1-2,NA,CAISETRGGPGYGYTF,TGTGCCATCAGTGAAACCCGAGGGGGGCCCGGCTATGGCTACACCTTC
TRBV5-1,NA,TRBJ1-1,NA,CASKDGGTNTEAFF,TGCGCCAGCAAGGACGGGGGGACGAACACTGAAGCTTTCTTT
TRBV19,NA,TRBJ1-1,few,CASSIRLGRNTEAFF,TGTGCCAGTAGTATCCGATTAGGCCGGAACACTGAAGCTTTCTTT
TRBV7-2,NA,TRBJ1-2,NA,CASSLDAGRSYGYTF,TGTGCCAGCAGCTTAGACGCGGGGCGCAGCTATGGCTACACCTTC